What follows are 5 T cell receptor beta chains derived from one specimen sequenced in a study of lymphopenia after photon versus proton radiotherapy. Clones were sequenced by immunoSEQ multiplex PCR, and TCRdb holds only the in-frame ones, with some missing. Altogether some 40,000 clones are present, 92% being singletons, with the ten largest covering nearly 15%. The input for sequencing was peripheral blood, taken from a patient treated with photon-based radiotherapy. The receptors were gathered from a man aged 55 to 70 with cholangiocarcinoma.

V usage is TRBV28 and J usage is TRBJ1-2; TRBD1 aligns across 10 bases. J was trimmed by 2 bases and V by 2 bases; bases with no gene match: 8. The CDR3 is 17 amino acids. The V gene's germline CDR1 is MDHEN and CDR2 SYDVKM. CDR3 loop: CASSLQTGGDLNYGYTF. The CDR3 DNA sequence: TGTGCCAGCAGTTTACAGACAGGGGGCGACCTAAACTATGGCTACACCTTC.

Note on this clone: One junction end does not reproduce the germline sequence, and a read error may be involved. This chain connects TRBV28 to TRBJ2-5; D may be TRBD1 (6 bases). This CDR3 is 12 amino acids long. Germline V lookup: CDR1 MDHEN, CDR2 SYDVKM. Here the CDR3 reads CASTLQGENQYF. CDR3 in DNA: TGTGCCAGCACGTTACAGGGCGAGAACCAGTACTTC.

The count of this clone is one. This chain connects TRBV19 to TRBJ1-4; D uncertain. Trimming removed 3 bases at V and 8 bases at J, with 7 bases between. This CDR3 is 12 amino acids long. Per the germline V gene, CDR1 is LNHDA and CDR2 is SQIVND (reference sequence). Here the CDR3 DNA reads TGTGCCAGTAGTATGGGTCAAGAAAAACTGTTTTTT. Amino acids: CASSMGQEKLFF.

This rearrangement joins TRBV5-1 to TRBJ2-4, with 10 bases aligning to TRBD1. Losses at the gene ends were 0 bases for V and 7 bases for J; bases not matched to a gene: 4. Per the germline V gene, CDR1 is SGHRS and CDR2 is YFSETQ. The CDR3 covers 15 residues. The CDR3 sequence: CASSLGTGGDNIQYF. For the CDR3, the DNA is TGCGCCAGCAGCTTGGGGACAGGGGGTGACAACATTCAGTACTTC.

The chain recombines TRBV13 with TRBJ1-3; D not certain. Trimming shortened V by 5 bases and J by 4 bases, and 9 bases separated the two germline ends. Germline assignment: CDR1 PRHDT and CDR2 FYEKMQ (reference sequence). The CDR3 has 13 amino acids. The CDR3 spells CASSPLRGNTIYF. For the CDR3, the DNA is TGTGCCAGCAGCCCCTTGCGCGGAAACACCATATATTTT.